The sequence of this T cell receptor beta chain was determined in a study of T-cell reconstitution after alpha-beta-depleted transplantation in children. Study-wide points: Surviving recipient cells, namely T cells and thymic progenitors, were the source of high day-60 TCRbeta diversity in some patients. At the one-year point after transplant, T-cell counts and TCRbeta diversity were found to come mostly from T cells that had been newly produced. At around two months after transplant, the alpha-beta T cells were reportedly derived from several hundred expanded clones that came from non-depleted graft cells.

At least ten counts were recorded for this clonotype. Its antigen is not known. The TCRbeta library incorporated unique molecular identifiers. TCRdb processed the PCR reads anew with MiXCR; each CDR3 protein has one entry. Of about a million distinct CDR3 sequences in the sample, roughly 31% were seen once. Sequenced material: PBMCs, mostly from graft donor cells, taken 360 days after TCRalphabeta/CD19-depleted stem cell transplant. The sequence was collected from a boy in the first two years of life who had a stem cell transplant for SCID, so the T cells may come from the graft donor.

The CDR3: CASSYSMSNTGGADTQYF. The CDR3 DNA reads as TGTGCCAGCAGTTACTCGATGTCAAATACTGGGGGCGCAGATACGCAGTATTTT. This chain connects TRBV6-5 to TRBJ2-3; TRBD1 might be the D (6 bases). Germline assignment: CDR1 MNHEY and CDR2 SVGAGI. This CDR3 contains 18 residues. Trimming cost V 0 bases and J 4 bases, with 20 bases left between them.